This T cell receptor (beta chain) was recorded in a study of metastatic and nonmetastatic thyroid tumors. Across the whole study: Repertoires of blood and of tissue (tumor or nodule) from malignant and benign thyroid patients were compared. The study's findings and limits: Across blood and tumor, TCR beta diversity in malignant thyroid tumors was reportedly significantly higher than in benign nodules.

MiXCR reprocessed the PCR reads for TCRdb. Among more than 8,500 clones listed, 9.5% to 12% were seen once. This CDR3 spans 12 amino acids. Per germline, CDR1 SGHDN and CDR2 FVKESK. With 4 bases removed from V and 7 bases from J, the gap between germline ends came to 10 bases. This clone is medium-sized (0.01 to 0.1%). Antigen: not known. Each patient went into thyroid surgery without having received any treatment. The chain combines TRBV14 with TRBJ1-2, with D hard to call. The specimen sequenced was tumor tissue. The TCR sequence derives from a female donor with papillary thyroid cancer or a benign thyroid nodule (not recorded which). Some clones in this sample may be carry-over from other donors' samples. The CDR3: CASSREVGGYTF. In DNA, the CDR3 is TGTGCCAGCAGCCGGGAGGTGGGTGGCTACACCTTC.